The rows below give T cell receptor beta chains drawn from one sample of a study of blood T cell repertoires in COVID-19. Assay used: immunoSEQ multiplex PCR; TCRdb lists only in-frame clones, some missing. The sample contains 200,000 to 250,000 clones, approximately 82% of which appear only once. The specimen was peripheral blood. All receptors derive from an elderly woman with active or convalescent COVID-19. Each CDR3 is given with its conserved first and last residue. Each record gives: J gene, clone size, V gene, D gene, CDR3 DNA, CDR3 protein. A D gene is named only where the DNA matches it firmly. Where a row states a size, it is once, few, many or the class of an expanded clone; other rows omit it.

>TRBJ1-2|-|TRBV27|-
TGTGCCAGCAGGCCCGGGTCGGGTGGCTACACCTTC
CASRPGSGGYTF
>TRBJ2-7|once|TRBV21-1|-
TGTGCCAGCGGGTCGGACAGGGGCTTCCACGAGCAGTACTTC
CASGSDRGFHEQYF
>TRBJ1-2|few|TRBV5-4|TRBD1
TGTGCCAGCAGCTCCGGGACAGGGGGGGACTATGGCTACACCTTC
CASSSGTGGDYGYTF
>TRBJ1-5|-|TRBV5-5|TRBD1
TGTGCCAGCAGCTTGAGGACAGGACCCAAGCATTTT
CASSLRTGPKHF
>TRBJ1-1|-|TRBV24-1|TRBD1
TGTGCCACCAGTGATAGTGGACAGGGTCGGACTGAAGCTTTCTTT
CATSDSGQGRTEAFF
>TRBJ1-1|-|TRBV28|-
TGTGCCAGCGGTACGGGGGGCTTCACTGAAGCTTTCTTT
CASGTGGFTEAFF
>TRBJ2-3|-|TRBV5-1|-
TGCGCCAGCAGCGTCAGGGAGGACGATACGCAGTATTTT
CASSVREDDTQYF
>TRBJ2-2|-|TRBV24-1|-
TGTGCCACCTCACCGACAGGACCTAACACCGGGGAGCTGTTTTTT
CATSPTGPNTGELFF
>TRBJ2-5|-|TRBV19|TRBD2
TGTGCCACCGGCGGCGGGAGTGGGGAGGGGACCCAGTACTTC
CATGGGSGEGTQYF
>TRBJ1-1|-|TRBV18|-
TGTGCCAGCTCACCCAGGACATCCATGAACACTGAAGCTTTCTTT
CASSPRTSMNTEAFF
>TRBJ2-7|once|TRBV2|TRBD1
TGTGCCAGCAGCTTCATTACGGGACAGGGGAACGAGCAGTACTTC
CASSFITGQGNEQYF
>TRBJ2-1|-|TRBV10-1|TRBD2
TGCGCCAGCAGCGACGGACTAGCGGGCTCCTACAATGAGCAGTTCTTC
CASSDGLAGSYNEQFF
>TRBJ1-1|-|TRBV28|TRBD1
TGTGCCAGCAGCCAAGGGGGCTTTTCCACGAACACTGAAGCTTTCTTT
CASSQGGFSTNTEAFF
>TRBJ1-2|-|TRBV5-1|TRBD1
TGCGCCAGCAGCAGGGGACAGGTATTGGGTGGCTACACCTTC
CASSRGQVLGGYTF
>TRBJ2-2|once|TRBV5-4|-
TGTGCCAGCAGCTTGGGACTACGTCCCGGGGAGCTGTTTTTT
CASSLGLRPGELFF
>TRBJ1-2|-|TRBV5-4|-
TGTGCCAGCAGCTTGGGGGGCGGGGCAGGCAGGGACGGCTACACCTTC
CASSLGGGAGRDGYTF
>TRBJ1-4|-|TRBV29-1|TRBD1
TGCAGCGTAGTTACAGGGGGCGTTGGTGAAAAACTGTTTTTT
CSVVTGGVGEKLFF
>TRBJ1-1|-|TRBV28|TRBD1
TGTGCCAGCTCTGTAGGGGGACAGGGGGCTACTGAAGCTTTCTTT
CASSVGGQGATEAFF
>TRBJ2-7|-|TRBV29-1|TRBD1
TGCAGCGTTGCGGACAGGGGACTCTACGAGCAGTACTTC
CSVADRGLYEQYF
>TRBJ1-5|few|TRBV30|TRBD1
TGTGCCTGGAACGGCGGACAGGGAGATCAGCCCCAGCATTTT
CAWNGGQGDQPQHF
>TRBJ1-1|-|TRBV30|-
TGTGCCTGGAGTGTACTGGGCAGGGGACAAGCTTTCTTT
CAWSVLGRGQAFF